This T cell receptor beta chain was captured by sequencing in a study of cytotoxic CD8 clonotypes in ibrutinib-treated CLL. Study details: Response samples were taken after a median of approximately 13 months on treatment, range 6 to 36.

Of note for this clone: Its target is not known.

Library input was about 1.8 micrograms of DNA from cryopreserved PBMCs. Study observations and caveats: Baseline clonality was higher than in age-matched healthy donors and moved in step with circulating CD8+ T-cell counts.

Profiling relied on immunoSEQ multiplex PCR, and the TCRdb table lists in-frame clones only, not all of them. This sample has approximately 280,000 clones; approximately 79% occur once, and the top ten carry approximately 5.1%. Trimming removed 0 bases from V and 1 base from J, with 7 bases in between. This CDR3 contains 14 residues. Germline V gene lookup returns CDR1 SGDLS and CDR2 YYNGEE. This clonotype was obtained from a human donor with chronic lymphocytic leukemia. This specimen consisted of PBMCs, obtained at disease progression, from a patient treated with ibrutinib. The V call is TRBV9, the J call TRBJ2-5; D gene unclear. The CDR3 is CASSVASAQETQYF. CDR3 DNA sequence: TGTGCCAGCAGCGTAGCATCAGCCCAAGAGACCCAGTACTTC.